This TCR beta chain was profiled in a study of T cell repertoires in cytomegalovirus infection. Study as a whole: It was recently identified HLA-C-restricted and well-studied HLA-B-restricted CMV epitopes that the study used. Indications of both CMV infection and matching HLA type were provided by public TCR beta signatures. Notes on the study in general: Cumulative frequency of public TCR beta families picked out carriers of CMV plus the relevant HLA. CMV-specific TCR beta clonotypes restricted by HLA-C were the ones dominating the ex vivo response.

Comment on this clonotype: The antigen is unknown.

MiXCR, run by TCRdb on the reads, gives a single entry per CDR3 protein. The table records 800,000 to 950,000 distinct CDR3 sequences, roughly 33% of them present only once. This CDR3 spans 17 amino acids. Germline CDR1 SGHTA, CDR2 FQGTGA. Trimming removed 2 bases from V and 7 bases from J; junction bases left unmatched: 12. The starting material was cultured CD8+ T cells from PBMCs, obtained from culture after CMV antigen stimulation. The chain employs TRBV7-3 and TRBJ2-1; TRBD1 matches 9 bases. The TCR was taken from a human donor in good health (CMV status not recorded). Some clones in this sample may be carry-over from other donors' samples. The CDR3 is CASSLAPGQGSQNEQFF. The CDR3 DNA sequence: TGTGCCAGCAGCTTAGCGCCCGGACAGGGGAGTCAAAATGAGCAGTTCTTC.